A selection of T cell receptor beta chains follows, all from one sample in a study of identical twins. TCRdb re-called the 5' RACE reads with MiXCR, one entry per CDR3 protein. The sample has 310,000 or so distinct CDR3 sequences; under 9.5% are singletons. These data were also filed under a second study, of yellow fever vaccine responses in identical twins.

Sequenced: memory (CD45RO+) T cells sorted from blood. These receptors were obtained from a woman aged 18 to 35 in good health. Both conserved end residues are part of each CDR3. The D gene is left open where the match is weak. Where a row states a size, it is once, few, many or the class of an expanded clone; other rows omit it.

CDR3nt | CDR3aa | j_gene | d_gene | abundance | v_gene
TGTGCCAGCAGTGCTCAGTCGGGGTTAAAGCATAGTGAGACCCAGTACTTC | CASSAQSGLKHSETQYF | TRBJ2-5 | - | many | TRBV2
TGCGCCAGCAGCTTGGAACAGGGCCCTGAAGCTTTCTTT | CASSLEQGPEAFF | TRBJ1-1 | - | many | TRBV5-1
TGTGCCAGCAGCCAGCCTGGACTCCTCTACAATGAGCAGTTCTTC | CASSQPGLLYNEQFF | TRBJ2-1 | - | few | TRBV3-1
TGTGCCACCAGTGATTGGGGGGCCAACGTCCTGACTTTC | CATSDWGANVLTF | TRBJ2-6 | - | few | TRBV24-1
TGTGCCAGCAGCTCCCGATTGGGACAGACGAACACCGGGGAGCTGTTTTTT | CASSSRLGQTNTGELFF | TRBJ2-2 | TRBD1 | - | TRBV7-9
TGTGCCAGCAGTTTGCTACAGAACTATGGCTACACCTTC | CASSLLQNYGYTF | TRBJ1-2 | - | many | TRBV12-3/TRBV12-4
TGCAGTGCTAGAGATTCGTTTAAGGAGAATTCACCCCTCCACTTT | CSARDSFKENSPLHF | TRBJ1-6 | - | - | TRBV20-1
TGTGCCAGCAGTTACTTGCCAGGAGTTGACTATGGCTACACCTTC | CASSYLPGVDYGYTF | TRBJ1-2 | - | - | TRBV6-5
TGTGCCAGCAGTTACTCCGAACAGGGGACTGAAGCTTTCTTT | CASSYSEQGTEAFF | TRBJ1-1 | TRBD1 | - | TRBV6-6
TGCAGTGCTAGGAGCACAGATACGCAGTATTTT | CSARSTDTQYF | TRBJ2-3 | - | many | TRBV20-1
TGTGCCAGCAGCCGGACAGGGGGCAGCTCCTACGAGCAGTACTTC | CASSRTGGSSYEQYF | TRBJ2-7 | TRBD1 | few | TRBV5-4
TGTGCCAGCAGCCAAGAACGTCGGGTCACAGATACGCAGTATTTT | CASSQERRVTDTQYF | TRBJ2-3 | - | many | TRBV3-1
TGTGCCAGCAGTTTATCGATGGGGCCGGGCGAGCAGTACTTC | CASSLSMGPGEQYF | TRBJ2-7 | - | many | TRBV27
TGTGCCAGCAGTTTGTTCGATCAGCCCCAGCATTTT | CASSLFDQPQHF | TRBJ1-5 | - | many | TRBV12-3/TRBV12-4
TGTGCCAGCTCACCGGGGGACGTTGGCTACACCTTC | CASSPGDVGYTF | TRBJ1-2 | - | - | TRBV18
TGTGCCATCAGTGCACAGGGGGCTGCCGGGGAGCTGTTTTTT | CAISAQGAAGELFF | TRBJ2-2 | TRBD1 | - | TRBV10-3
TGCGCCAGCAGCCAGGAGGGAACGCGGGAGCCCCGGGGCATTCAGTACTTC | CASSQEGTREPRGIQYF | TRBJ2-4 | TRBD2 | - | TRBV4-1
TGTGCCAGCAGCTTAGCCAGGGGAATGAGCACTGAAGCTTTCTTT | CASSLARGMSTEAFF | TRBJ1-1 | - | few | TRBV7-9
TGTGCCAGCAGCCGACCATTCTCCGGAGGGGGGGCAGAGACCCAGTACTTC | CASSRPFSGGGAETQYF | TRBJ2-5 | - | - | TRBV3-1
TGCAGTGCTAGAGATTTAGAGGGCGGAAACTCCTACAATGAGCAGTTCTTC | CSARDLEGGNSYNEQFF | TRBJ2-1 | - | few | TRBV20-1
TGTGCCAGCAGGGGATACTGGACTAGCGGGAGTGATAATACGCAGTATTTT | CASRGYWTSGSDNTQYF | TRBJ2-3 | TRBD2 | - | TRBV2
TGCGCCAGCAGCGGGGCCCCCGGGACAGGCCCCTACAATGAGCAGTTCTTC | CASSGAPGTGPYNEQFF | TRBJ2-1 | TRBD1 | - | TRBV5-1
TGCGCCAGCAGCTTCGGAGGGAACCAGCCCTACGAGCAGTACTTC | CASSFGGNQPYEQYF | TRBJ2-7 | - | many | TRBV5-1
TGTGCCAGCTCAACCGGGAGCAGAGGCAGCTCCTATAATTCACCCCTCCACTTT | CASSTGSRGSSYNSPLHF | TRBJ1-6 | - | - | TRBV18
TGCAGCGTTGTTATGGGACACCGCACAGATACGCAGTATTTT | CSVVMGHRTDTQYF | TRBJ2-3 | - | many | TRBV29-1
TGTGCCAGCAGCTTCCTCGTAGGGACTACCCCCTACGAGCAGTACTTC | CASSFLVGTTPYEQYF | TRBJ2-7 | TRBD2 | many | TRBV11-2
TGTGCCAGCAGATCGTTGGGCAATGAGCAGTTCTTC | CASRSLGNEQFF | TRBJ2-1 | - | few | TRBV3-1
TGTGCCGTCACGGACAGGACCTATACCGGGGAGCTGTTTTTT | CAVTDRTYTGELFF | TRBJ2-2 | TRBD1 | many | TRBV19
TGTGCCAGCAGCTCCTTCGGGACAGAGACTAACAATGAGCAGTTCTTC | CASSSFGTETNNEQFF | TRBJ2-1 | TRBD1 | many | TRBV5-6
TGTGCCACCAGCAGGGACAGGGTGGACTATGGCTACACCTTC | CATSRDRVDYGYTF | TRBJ1-2 | TRBD1 | many | TRBV15
TGTGCCATCAGCTACAGGGGAGGGGACACCGGGGAGCTGTTTTTT | CAISYRGGDTGELFF | TRBJ2-2 | - | - | TRBV10-3
TGTGCCAGCAGCTTCCTCGCTGAGCAGTTCTTC | CASSFLAEQFF | TRBJ2-1 | - | many | TRBV11-2
TGTGCCAGCAGCACAACACAGGGGGCGAATCAGCCCCAGCATTTT | CASSTTQGANQPQHF | TRBJ1-5 | TRBD1 | - | TRBV28
TGTGCCAGCAGACCCGTGAATGGGCCTGAAGCCAAAAACATTCAGTACTTC | CASRPVNGPEAKNIQYF | TRBJ2-4 | - | many | TRBV12-3/TRBV12-4
TGCAGTGCTAGAGATATCGAGGGGAAGGGGTCTCAGCCCCAGCATTTT | CSARDIEGKGSQPQHF | TRBJ1-5 | - | many | TRBV20-1
TGTGCCACCAGACCCTCCAGCGGGGGTGAGCAGTTCTTC | CATRPSSGGEQFF | TRBJ2-1 | TRBD2 | - | TRBV24-1
TGTGCCAGCAGCTTAGCTAGCGGGGGCGCCGGGGTTGGCAATGAGCAGTTCTTC | CASSLASGGAGVGNEQFF | TRBJ2-1 | TRBD2 | - | TRBV7-2
TGTGCCAGCAGCTTAGGACAGCCGCTGTCCCCTGAAGCTTTCTTT | CASSLGQPLSPEAFF | TRBJ1-1 | - | - | TRBV13
TGTGCCAGCAGCCCACCACCCGGGGGTGCCACTGAAGCTTTCTTT | CASSPPPGGATEAFF | TRBJ1-1 | - | - | TRBV5-5
TGCAGCGTTGATTTGACCAGCGGGAGGAACACTGAAGCTTTCTTT | CSVDLTSGRNTEAFF | TRBJ1-1 | - | few | TRBV29-1
TGCGCCAGCAGCCGCTCGACAGAGCTCTCCTACAATGAGCAGTTCTTC | CASSRSTELSYNEQFF | TRBJ2-1 | - | many | TRBV5-1
TGTGCCAGCAGCCCCCGGCGTAGGAGCGGAAAACCCGGCTATGAGCAGTTCTTC | CASSPRRRSGKPGYEQFF | TRBJ2-1 | - | few | TRBV3-1
TGTGCCAGCAGTTTATTGTGGTTTGAAGCTTTCTTT | CASSLLWFEAFF | TRBJ1-1 | - | - | TRBV28
TGCAGTGCTAGAGACGGCGGGGGGGAATACAATGAGCAGTTCTTC | CSARDGGGEYNEQFF | TRBJ2-1 | TRBD2 | many | TRBV20-1
TGCGCCAGCAGCTTGGACGGACAGGGGGCCTATGGCTACACCTTC | CASSLDGQGAYGYTF | TRBJ1-2 | TRBD1 | few | TRBV5-1
TGTGCCAGCAGCGTTTGGGGTACCGTCCGTTCTGAGCAGTTCTTC | CASSVWGTVRSEQFF | TRBJ2-1 | - | - | TRBV5-8
TGCGCCAGCAGCTATCCCGGGACACCGGAGGAGTTCTTC | CASSYPGTPEEFF | TRBJ2-1 | - | many | TRBV5-1
TGTGCCAGCAGTTTATACGTGCTGACTAGCGGGAGCCACGGGCAGTACTTC | CASSLYVLTSGSHGQYF | TRBJ2-7 | TRBD2 | many | TRBV28
TGCGCCAGCAGCCCGGGACTAGCGGGAGCTCCGGGGGAGACCCAGTACTTC | CASSPGLAGAPGETQYF | TRBJ2-5 | TRBD2 | few | TRBV5-1
TGCGCCAGCAGCGCCACGACAGACTGGCGTACAGATACGCAGTATTTT | CASSATTDWRTDTQYF | TRBJ2-3 | - | - | TRBV4-1
TGCAGCGTCGGTGGGACAGGCAATACGAACACCGGGGAGCTGTTTTTT | CSVGGTGNTNTGELFF | TRBJ2-2 | TRBD1 | many | TRBV29-1
TGTGCCAGCACCCCCAGGGGACAGGGTAGCAATGAGCAGTTCTTC | CASTPRGQGSNEQFF | TRBJ2-1 | TRBD1 | - | TRBV6-2/TRBV6-3
TGTGCCAGTAGTATGGGGACAGGGGTCAATCAGCCCCAGCATTTT | CASSMGTGVNQPQHF | TRBJ1-5 | TRBD1 | - | TRBV19
TGTGCCAGCAGCCTTCTTGGACAGTCGAACACCGGGGAGCTGTTTTTT | CASSLLGQSNTGELFF | TRBJ2-2 | - | few | TRBV5-6
TGTGCCAGCAGCGCCGGGTGGGTAGCGGGACAGGCAGATACGCAGTATTTT | CASSAGWVAGQADTQYF | TRBJ2-3 | - | - | TRBV21-1
TGCGCCAGTAGGACAGGGGACTACGAGCAGTACTTC | CASRTGDYEQYF | TRBJ2-7 | TRBD1 | few | TRBV10-2
TGTGCCAGCTCACCACCCCGGAAAACCTACGAGCAGTACTTC | CASSPPRKTYEQYF | TRBJ2-7 | - | many | TRBV18
TGTGCCAGCAGTCCCCCTACGTCGGAGCCCGAGGAGCAGTACTTC | CASSPPTSEPEEQYF | TRBJ2-7 | - | few | TRBV28
TGTGCCAGCAGCCTCCCCGGGGTCGGGGAGCTGTTTTTT | CASSLPGVGELFF | TRBJ2-2 | - | many | TRBV4-2
TGTGCCAGCAGTGATTGGTCCTCACGAGAGACCCAGTACTTC | CASSDWSSRETQYF | TRBJ2-5 | - | many | TRBV2